One sample yielded the 26 T cell receptor beta chains listed below, sequenced in a study of T cell responses to AZD1222 COVID-19 vaccine. The repertoire was sequenced with immunoSEQ multiplex PCR; TCRdb's copy has only in-frame clones and lacks some. In the table there are 140,000 to 150,000 clones, approximately 91% of which are singletons. The sample was peripheral blood, taken 28 days after the second AZD1222 dose. The receptor set was obtained from an adult who received the AZD1222 COVID-19 vaccine.

This rearrangement joins TRBV6-5 to TRBJ1-2, with D perhaps matching TRBD1 (6 bases). This CDR3 has 11 residues. Germline CDR1 MNHEY, CDR2 SVGAGI. The V end lost 9 bases, the J end lost 6 bases, and 11 bases lay between the germline ends. As DNA, the CDR3 is TGTGCCAGACGCGGGGGCGATGGCTACACCTTC. Translating gives CARRGGDGYTF.

The rearrangement links TRBV30 to TRBJ2-1, with a tentative D call TRBD2 (5 bases). This CDR3 spans 14 amino acids. The V gene lost 4 bases and the J gene lost 4 bases, with 14 bases spanning the gap. Germline values: CDR1 GTSNPN, CDR2 SVGIG (reference sequence). In DNA, the CDR3 is TGTGCCTGGACCGGCCGGACTTCGTACAATGAGCAGTTCTTC. Translation gives CAWTGRTSYNEQFF.

This chain links TRBV2 with TRBJ1-2; 7 nucleotides line up with TRBD1. Germline V gene data show CDR1 as SNHLY and CDR2 as FYNNEI. V lost 7 bases and J lost 4; bases outside the gene matches: 15. The CDR3 spans 16 residues. The CDR3 protein is CASTRRGTENPYGYTF. DNA for the CDR3: TGTGCCAGCACCCGCCGGGGGACAGAAAACCCCTATGGCTACACCTTC.

The V call is TRBV10-2, the J call TRBJ2-7; D may be TRBD2 (8 bases). CDR1 WSHSY and CDR2 SAAADI come from the germline V gene. This CDR3 has 16 residues. The V end was cut by 5 bases, the J end by 4 bases, with 21 bases between. CDR3 region: CASSPQGGLVSYEQYF. The CDR3 DNA is TGCGCCAGCAGTCCTCAGGGGGGACTAGTCTCGTACGAGCAGTACTTC.

V and J are TRBV11-2 and TRBJ2-5; 8 bases align to TRBD2. V dropped 3 bases and J dropped 3; count of bases not matched to a gene: 9. Germline-derived CDR1 and CDR2 are SGHAT and FQNNGV. This CDR3 comprises 16 residues. DNA of the CDR3: TGTGCCAGCAGCTTTGAAGGGGCGGGGGGTAAAGAGACCCAGTACTTC. Translation: CASSFEGAGGKETQYF.

The chain combines TRBV10-3 with TRBJ1-5; possibly TRBD1 for D (5 bases). Germline V gene data show CDR1 as ENHRY and CDR2 as SYGVKD. The CDR3 totals 12 residues. Trimming stripped 5 bases from V and 7 bases from J, with 9 bases between. CDR3 nucleotide sequence: TGTGCCATCAGTAGGGAGGGGCAGCCCCAGCATTTT. Protein sequence: CAISREGQPQHF.

The genes are TRBV2 and TRBJ2-1; D is possibly TRBD1 or TRBD2 (6 bases each). The V gene's germline CDR1 is SNHLY and CDR2 FYNNEI. CDR3 length equals 15 residues. The germline V and J ends were trimmed by 5 bases and 5 bases, with 16 bases remaining between them. The CDR3 DNA reads TGTGCCAGCAGTCCCCAGTCCGGGGGCAACAATGAGCAGTTCTTC. It translates to CASSPQSGGNNEQFF.

This clone was found once. V and J are TRBV6-6 and TRBJ2-7, with D perhaps given as TRBD1 or TRBD2 (5 bases each). Germline assignment: CDR1 MNHNY and CDR2 SVGAGI (reference sequence). The CDR3 is 13 residues long. V lost 7 bases to trimming and J lost 3 bases, with 13 bases between them. The CDR3 sequence: CASTPGLFYEQYF. The CDR3 bases are TGTGCCAGCACCCCGGGGCTATTCTACGAGCAGTACTTC.

The chain has TRBV5-1 and TRBJ1-1; possible D gene TRBD1, 6 bases. Germline lookup yields CDR1 SGHRS and CDR2 YFSETQ. Between the trimmed V and J ends, which lost 0 bases and 3 bases, there was a span of 12 bases. The CDR3 runs to 15 residues. CDR3 amino acids: CASSLDRGRDTEAFF. The CDR3 DNA is TGCGCCAGCAGCTTGGACCGGGGGCGAGACACTGAAGCTTTCTTT.

This chain links TRBV15 with TRBJ2-5, with D possibly being TRBD1 or TRBD2 (5 bases each). Trimming took off 0 bases at V and 4 bases at J, with 15 bases between the two ends. This CDR3 is 16 amino acids long. CDR1 LNHNV and CDR2 YYDKDF come from the germline V gene (reference sequence). The CDR3 loop reads CATSRDLPRGGETQYF. The CDR3 DNA is TGTGCCACCAGCAGAGATCTCCCTCGGGGCGGAGAGACCCAGTACTTC.

This chain uses TRBV30 with TRBJ1-5; D gene unclear. Germline V CDR1 and CDR2: GTSNPN, SVGIG (reference sequence). This CDR3 is built from 15 residues. V was pared by 0 bases and J by 6 bases, with 15 bases between. The DNA of the CDR3 is TGTGCCTGGAGTGTATCGGATAGGGCGGGTCAGCCCCAGCATTTT. It yields the protein CAWSVSDRAGQPQHF. Together with reference TRBV30 and TRBJ1-5, the CDR3 gives the full variable domain: SQTIHQWPATLVQPVGSPLSLECTVEGTSNPNLYWYRQAAGRGLQLLFYSVGIGQISSEVPQNLSASRPQDRQFILSSKKLLLSDSGFYLCAWSVSDRAGQPQHFGDGTRLSIL.

The genes are TRBV5-1 and TRBJ2-5; TRBD2 might be the D (6 bases). The V and J ends lost 2 bases and 1 base respectively, with 9 bases between them. Germline V CDR1 and CDR2: SGHRS, YFSETQ. This CDR3 has 14 residues. CDR3 region: CASSFPGVQETQYF. Here the CDR3 DNA reads TGCGCCAGCAGCTTCCCGGGGGTCCAAGAGACCCAGTACTTC.

This CDR3 reads CASRPGQVYEQYF. The CDR3 DNA follows: TGCGCCAGCAGGCCGGGACAGGTCTACGAGCAGTACTTC. The chain uses TRBV10-2 and TRBJ2-7; TRBD1 aligns across 8 bases. CDR1 and CDR2 from the germline V gene are WSHSY and SAAADI. J gave up 3 bases and V 6 bases, and 4 bases lay outside the gene matches. This CDR3 spans 13 amino acids.

This clone was detected only once. The chain carries TRBV18 and TRBJ2-5, with a tentative D call TRBD1 (6 bases). CDR3 length: 15 amino acids. CDR1 KGHSH and CDR2 LQKENI come from the germline V gene. Trimming shortened V by 3 bases and J by 5 bases, and 16 bases separated the two germline ends. The CDR3 nucleotides read TGTGCCAGCTCACCCCTCGACAGGACGGGGGAGACCCAGTACTTC. Protein product: CASSPLDRTGETQYF.

This sequence joins TRBV10-2 and TRBJ2-1, with TRBD2 identical over 14 bases. This CDR3 is 17 amino acids long. The junction had 10 bases not matched to a gene; V was cut back by 6 bases and J by 6 bases. Germline CDR1 is WSHSY and CDR2 is SAAADI. The CDR3 here is CASSYGTSGSKANEQFF. The CDR3 nucleotides read TGCGCCAGCAGCTATGGGACTAGCGGGAGTAAGGCCAATGAGCAGTTCTTC.

V and J are TRBV12-3 or TRBV12-4 and TRBJ2-7, with TRBD1 identical over 7 bases. The CDR3 consists of 13 residues. V lost 6 bases to trimming and J lost 7 bases; unmatched junction nucleotides: 9. CDR3 residues: CASRNRDSEEQYF. Written as DNA, the CDR3 is TGTGCCAGCAGAAACCGGGACAGTGAGGAGCAGTACTTC.

The chain is built from TRBV9 and TRBJ2-1; 8 bases are shared with TRBD1. CDR1 and CDR2 (germline): SGDLS, YYNGEE. The length of the CDR3 is 15 residues. The V segment lost 4 bases and the J segment 2 bases; nucleotides outside the gene matches: 5. CDR3 nucleotide sequence: TGTGCCAGCAGCCACAGGGGGGCCCCCTACAATGAGCAGTTCTTC. It is translated as CASSHRGAPYNEQFF.

V is TRBV16 and J is TRBJ1-6; perhaps TRBD1 as D (6 bases). V lost 5 bases, J lost 3 bases, and 17 bases lay in between. Germline CDR1 KGHSY, CDR2 FQNENV. This CDR3 region has 17 residues. The CDR3 spells CASSFNSRTVYNSPLHF. In DNA, the CDR3 is TGTGCCAGCAGCTTCAATTCCAGGACAGTCTATAATTCACCCCTCCACTTT.

The chain has TRBV5-6 and TRBJ1-6; no definite D call. The CDR3 has 16 amino acids. Germline-derived CDR1 and CDR2 are SGHDT and YYEEEE. V gave up 4 bases and J gave up 5 bases, with 16 bases separating them. This chain's CDR3 is CASSIRSGSNNSPLHF. The CDR3 DNA follows: TGTGCCAGCAGCATCCGTTCGGGTTCGAATAATTCACCCCTCCACTTT.

The V call is TRBV2, the J call TRBJ1-2; D is unresolved. V lost 2 bases and J 4 bases, leaving 5 bases between the germline ends. This CDR3 has 12 residues. From germline, CDR1 is SNHLY and CDR2 FYNNEI. CDR3 DNA: TGTGCCAGCAGTGAATCAGGCTATGGCTACACCTTC. Translation gives CASSESGYGYTF. The full variable domain, in which reference TRBV2 and TRBJ1-2 provide the parts outside the CDR3, is EPEVTQTPSHQVTQMGQEVILRCVPISNHLYFYWYRQILGQKVEFLVSFYNNEISEKSEIFDDQFSVERPDGSNFTLKIRSTKLEDSAMYFCASSESGYGYTFGSGTRLTVV.

This clone was observed a handful of times. This chain joins TRBV25-1 and TRBJ1-1; D remains unclear. The ends were cut back, 4 bases at V and 1 base at J, with 10 bases in the middle. CDR1 MGHDK and CDR2 SYGVNS come from the germline V gene. The CDR3 has 14 residues. The CDR3 protein is CASSVRNPNTEAFF. In DNA, the CDR3 is TGTGCCAGCAGTGTCAGGAACCCGAACACTGAAGCTTTCTTT.

The chain is built from TRBV6-5 and TRBJ1-5; tentative D call: TRBD1 (6 bases). The germline V gene encodes CDR1 MNHEY and CDR2 SVGAGI. CDR3 length: 13 residues. V was shortened by 6 bases and J by 15 bases, with 21 bases between the two germline ends. CDR3 protein: CASRVDIDGQWHF. The CDR3 DNA reads TGTGCCAGCAGGGTCGATATAGACGGACAGTGGCATTTT.

The rearrangement uses TRBV5-4 and TRBJ2-1, with D perhaps matching TRBD2 (5 bases). The CDR3 covers 14 residues. From germline, CDR1 is SGHNT and CDR2 YYREEE (reference sequence). V lost 2 bases, J lost 7 bases, and 13 bases lay in between. CDR3 sequence: CASSFGLSLNEQFF. The CDR3 DNA reads as TGTGCCAGCAGCTTCGGACTTTCCCTAAATGAGCAGTTCTTC. The variable domain in full, completed from reference TRBV5-4 and TRBJ2-1, reads ETGVTQSPTHLIKTRGQQVTLRCSSQSGHNTVSWYQQALGQGPQFIFQYYREEENGRGNFPPRFSGLQFPNYSSELNVNALELDDSALYLCASSFGLSLNEQFFGPGTRLTVL.

V and J are TRBV6-5 and TRBJ1-2; no firm D call. The CDR3 totals 14 residues. Germline V gene data show CDR1 as MNHEY and CDR2 as SVGAGI. Trimming stripped 7 bases from V and 4 bases from J, with 16 bases between. The CDR3 sequence: CASTNDGQVYGYTF. The CDR3, as DNA: TGTGCCAGCACCAATGATGGGCAGGTCTATGGCTACACCTTC.

This chain uses TRBV9 with TRBJ1-3, with D tentatively TRBD1 (6 bases). The length of the CDR3 is 19 residues. The V gene's germline CDR1 is SGDLS and CDR2 YYNGEE. V was cut by 0 bases and J by 0 bases, with 19 bases left in between. Here the CDR3 DNA reads TGTGCCAGCAGCGTAGAAACTTGGGGACACCCGAGCTCTGGAAACACCATATATTTT. Amino acid sequence: CASSVETWGHPSSGNTIYF.

This clone appeared a single time. The rearrangement uses TRBV5-4 and TRBJ1-1; a weak D match, TRBD1 (5 bases). Germline V gene lookup returns CDR1 SGHNT and CDR2 YYREEE (reference sequence). Trimming removed 4 bases from V and 1 base from J, with 11 bases in between. The CDR3 is made up of 14 amino acids. The CDR3 DNA reads as TGTGCCAGCAGCCCTGGGGGGGGGAACACTGAAGCTTTCTTT. Translated, it gives CASSPGGGNTEAFF. The whole variable domain, remainder taken from reference TRBV5-4 and TRBJ1-1, is ETGVTQSPTHLIKTRGQQVTLRCSSQSGHNTVSWYQQALGQGPQFIFQYYREEENGRGNFPPRFSGLQFPNYSSELNVNALELDDSALYLCASSPGGGNTEAFFGQGTRLTVV.